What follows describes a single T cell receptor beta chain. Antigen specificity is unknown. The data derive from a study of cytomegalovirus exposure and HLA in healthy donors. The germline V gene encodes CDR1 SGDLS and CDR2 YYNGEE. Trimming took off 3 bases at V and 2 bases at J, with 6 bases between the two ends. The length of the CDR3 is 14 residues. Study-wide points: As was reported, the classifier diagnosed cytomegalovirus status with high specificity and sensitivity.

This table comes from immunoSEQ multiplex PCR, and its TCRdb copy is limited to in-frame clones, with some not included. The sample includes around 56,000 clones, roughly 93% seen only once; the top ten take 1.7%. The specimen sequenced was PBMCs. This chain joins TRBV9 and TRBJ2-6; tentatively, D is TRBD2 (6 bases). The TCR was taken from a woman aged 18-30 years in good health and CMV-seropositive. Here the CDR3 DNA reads TGTGCCAGCAGCGGGGGGGCTGGGGCCAACGTCCTGACTTTC. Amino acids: CASSGGAGANVLTF.